Following are 17 T cell receptor beta chains from one sample sequenced in a study of T cells after yellow fever vaccination. MiXCR, applied by TCRdb to the 5' RACE reads, yields one record per CDR3 protein. The sample gives 250,000 or so distinct CDR3 sequences, roughly 3.5% of which show up once; over 15% is in the top ten. Sequencing was performed on PBMCs, taken 15 days after the yellow fever booster vaccination. These receptors all stem from a man in his late teens or twenties who received the YFV17D yellow fever vaccine.

This clonotype was seen ten or more times. The V gene is TRBV6-2 or TRBV6-3, the J gene TRBJ2-7; 7 bases agree with TRBD1. From germline, CDR1 is MNHEY and CDR2 SVGEGT. After removal of 6 bases from V and 2 bases from J, the junction contained 10 bases not matched to a gene. This CDR3 spans 15 amino acids. CDR3 sequence reads: CASRYRGYRPYEQYF. CDR3 sequence (DNA): TGTGCCAGCAGATACAGGGGCTATCGACCCTACGAGCAGTACTTC.

This clonotype has at least ten counts. The J gene is TRBJ2-5, the V gene TRBV7-2, with D possibly being TRBD1 (5 bases). The germline CDR1 and CDR2 sequences are SGHTA and FQGNSA. V was trimmed by 5 bases and J by 3 bases, leaving 13 bases between them. The CDR3 length is 14 residues. The CDR3 DNA is TGTGCCAGCAGCCAGGGTGGCGGAGAAGAGACCCAGTACTTC. Its protein product is CASSQGGGEETQYF.

This clonotype has ten or more counts. The chain combines TRBV7-9 with TRBJ1-1; weak D call: TRBD1 (6 bases). The CDR3 has 15 residues. Trimming took off 3 bases at V and 5 bases at J, with 16 bases between the two ends. In germline, CDR1 is SEHNR, CDR2 FQNEAQ (reference sequence). CDR3 sequence reads: CASSLDTAGVTEAFF. The DNA of the CDR3 is TGTGCCAGCAGCTTGGATACGGCAGGGGTGACTGAAGCTTTCTTT.

In this sample, this clonotype turned up many times. CDR3 loop: CASSLIAGAAGELFF. CDR3 coding DNA: TGTGCCAGCAGCTTAATAGCGGGGGCAGCCGGGGAGCTGTTTTTT. The chain uses TRBV7-2 and TRBJ2-2; 9 nucleotides agree with TRBD2. Germline values: CDR1 SGHTA, CDR2 FQGNSA. V lost 2 bases to trimming and J lost 6 bases; unmatched junction nucleotides: 4. This CDR3 is 15 amino acids long.

Remarks on this clonotype: A read error may explain this, as a much larger clone is one base away. V and J are TRBV10-3 and TRBJ2-7; D gene unclear. Germline loops: CDR1 ENHRY, CDR2 SYGVKD. The CDR3 totals 12 residues. Trimming left V 4 bases short and J 3 bases short, with 7 bases between. DNA of the CDR3: TGTGCCATCAGTGGACCAGGCTACGAGCAGTACTTC. Protein sequence: CAISGPGYEQYF.

This clonotype was seen many times. The J gene is TRBJ1-2, the V gene TRBV5-4; 7 nucleotides match TRBD1. The CDR3 covers 14 residues. The ends lost 4 bases at V and 5 bases at J; junction bases unmatched: 8. Germline V lookup: CDR1 SGHNT, CDR2 YYREEE (reference sequence). The CDR3 region has the DNA TGTGCCAGCAGCCCCCCAGGGGGAGATTATGGCTACACCTTC. Translated, it gives CASSPPGGDYGYTF.

This clonotype was detected many times. J is TRBJ1-2 and V is TRBV27; D possibly corresponds to TRBD1 (5 bases). V was pared by 4 bases and J by 4 bases, with 10 bases between. Germline loops: CDR1 MNHEY, CDR2 SMNVEV (reference sequence). The CDR3 runs to 13 residues. CDR3: CASSSGPLYGYTF. CDR3 nucleotides: TGTGCCAGCAGTTCAGGGCCACTCTATGGCTACACCTTC.

This clonotype has ten or more counts. This chain uses TRBV7-9 with TRBJ2-7; D uncertain. Germline values: CDR1 SEHNR, CDR2 FQNEAQ (reference sequence). The CDR3 has 14 residues. V was cut by 1 base and J by 2 bases, with 9 bases left in between. DNA for the CDR3: TGTGCCAGCAGCTTAGTTACTCCCGCCTACGAGCAGTACTTC. It specifies CASSLVTPAYEQYF.

This clonotype was seen at least ten times. This chain uses TRBV7-9 with TRBJ1-4; D is perhaps TRBD1 (6 bases). Trimming cost V 4 bases and J 5 bases, with 11 bases left between them. Germline V gene data show CDR1 as SEHNR and CDR2 as FQNEAQ (reference sequence). The CDR3 totals 14 residues. The CDR3 sequence: CASSSGVQNEKLFF. The CDR3, as DNA: TGTGCCAGCAGCTCAGGGGTGCAGAATGAAAAACTGTTTTTT.

This clonotype was detected ten times or more. This rearrangement joins TRBV6-5 to TRBJ2-1, with D possibly TRBD1 on 6 matching bases. V lost 2 bases, J lost 8 bases, and 10 bases lay in between. The CDR3 consists of 13 residues. Germline CDR1 and CDR2: MNHEY and SVGAGI. The CDR3 loop is CASSYGQRDEQFF. Here the CDR3 DNA reads TGTGCCAGCAGTTACGGACAGAGGGATGAGCAGTTCTTC.

The sample holds many counts of this clonotype. CDR3: CASTRGGGETQYF. The CDR3 nucleotides are TGTGCCAGCACCCGGGGGGGAGGGGAGACCCAGTACTTC. This chain connects TRBV7-2 to TRBJ2-5; 8 bases match TRBD2. V dropped 7 bases and J dropped 5; count of bases not matched to a gene: 6. The CDR3 loop spans 13 amino acids. Germline V gives CDR1 SGHTA, CDR2 FQGNSA.

This clonotype has a count of ten or more. V usage is TRBV5-1 and J usage is TRBJ2-5; the D gene is possibly TRBD2 (6 bases). Germline V gives CDR1 SGHRS, CDR2 YFSETQ. The ends were cut back, 5 bases at V and 1 base at J, with 15 bases in the middle. CDR3 size: 15 residues. In nucleotides, the CDR3 is TGCGCCAGCAGGCTCCGGGGGAATCCCCAAGAGACCCAGTACTTC. The encoded protein is CASRLRGNPQETQYF.

This clonotype was counted only a few times. J is TRBJ2-2 and V is TRBV6-6; 8 bases are a match to TRBD1. This CDR3 has 17 amino acids. Germline CDR1 reads MNHNY; CDR2 reads SVGAGI (reference sequence). J was trimmed by 3 bases and V by 5 bases; bases with no gene match: 11. The CDR3 loop reads CASSPPRGRGDTGELFF. The CDR3 DNA follows: TGTGCCAGCAGTCCGCCCAGGGGGCGCGGGGACACCGGGGAGCTGTTTTTT.

At least ten counts were recorded for this clonotype. V is TRBV5-1 and J is TRBJ1-2, with 11 bases that match TRBD1. Germline CDR1 SGHRS, CDR2 YFSETQ. V was pared by 3 bases and J by 2 bases, with 3 bases of the junction left unmatched. The CDR3 covers 15 residues. CDR3: CASSSRDRGNYGYTF. Here the CDR3 DNA reads TGCGCCAGCAGCTCGAGGGACAGGGGGAACTATGGCTACACCTTC. Filled out from reference TRBV5-1 and TRBJ1-2, the complete variable domain reads KAGVTQTPRYLIKTRGQQVTLSCSPISGHRSVSWYQQTPGQGLQFLFEYFSETQRNKGNFPGRFSGRQFSNSRSEMNVSTLELGDSALYLCASSSRDRGNYGYTFGSGTRLTVV.

This clonotype showed up many times. The gene calls are TRBV12-3 or TRBV12-4 and TRBJ2-1, with TRBD2 matching 8 bases. The ends lost 6 bases at V and 9 bases at J; junction bases unmatched: 4. This CDR3 contains 12 residues. CDR3 sequence reads: CASRGLGGEQFF. DNA for the CDR3: TGTGCCAGCAGGGGACTAGGGGGTGAGCAGTTCTTC.

Ten or more counts support this clonotype. The CDR3 sequence is CASSLLGGGYNEQFF. The CDR3 DNA sequence: TGTGCCAGCAGCTTACTTGGCGGGGGATACAATGAGCAGTTCTTC. J is TRBJ2-1 and V is TRBV7-3; 7 positions agree with TRBD2. Losses at the gene ends were 2 bases for V and 4 bases for J; bases not matched to a gene: 5. The CDR3 totals 15 residues. Germline V gives CDR1 SGHTA, CDR2 FQGTGA.

In this sample, this clonotype turned up a few times. V gene TRBV4-3 combines with J gene TRBJ2-2; 9 bases line up with TRBD2. Germline assignment: CDR1 LGHNA and CDR2 YSLEER. The CDR3 spans 18 residues. V was pared by 6 bases and J by 0 bases, with 11 bases of the junction left unmatched. Here the CDR3 reads CASSRLAGTGANTGELFF. CDR3 sequence (DNA): TGCGCCAGCAGTAGGCTAGCGGGGACCGGCGCGAACACCGGGGAGCTGTTTTTT.